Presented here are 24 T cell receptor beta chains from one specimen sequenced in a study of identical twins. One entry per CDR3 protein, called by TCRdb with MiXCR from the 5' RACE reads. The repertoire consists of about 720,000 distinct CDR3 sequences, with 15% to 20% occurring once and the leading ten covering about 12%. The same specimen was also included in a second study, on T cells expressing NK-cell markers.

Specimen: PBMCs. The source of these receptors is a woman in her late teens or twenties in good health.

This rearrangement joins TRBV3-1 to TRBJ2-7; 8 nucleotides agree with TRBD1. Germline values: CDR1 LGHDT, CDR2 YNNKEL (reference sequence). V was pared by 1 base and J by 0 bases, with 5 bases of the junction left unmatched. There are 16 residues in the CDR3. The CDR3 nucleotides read TGTGCCAGCAGCCAAGTGGGGACAGGACTCTCCTACGAGCAGTACTTC. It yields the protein CASSQVGTGLSYEQYF.

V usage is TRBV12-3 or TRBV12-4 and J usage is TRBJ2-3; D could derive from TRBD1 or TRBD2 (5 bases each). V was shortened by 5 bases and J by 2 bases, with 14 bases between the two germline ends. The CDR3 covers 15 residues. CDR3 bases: TGTGCCAGCAGTCCTCGGGGCCGGGACACAGATACGCAGTATTTT. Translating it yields CASSPRGRDTDTQYF.

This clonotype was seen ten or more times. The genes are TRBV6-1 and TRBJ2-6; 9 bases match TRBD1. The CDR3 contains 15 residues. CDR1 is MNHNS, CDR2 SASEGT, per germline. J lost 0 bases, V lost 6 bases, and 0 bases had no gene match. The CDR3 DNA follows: TGTGCCAGCAGGACAGGGGGCTCTGGGGCCAACGTCCTGACTTTC. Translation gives CASRTGGSGANVLTF.

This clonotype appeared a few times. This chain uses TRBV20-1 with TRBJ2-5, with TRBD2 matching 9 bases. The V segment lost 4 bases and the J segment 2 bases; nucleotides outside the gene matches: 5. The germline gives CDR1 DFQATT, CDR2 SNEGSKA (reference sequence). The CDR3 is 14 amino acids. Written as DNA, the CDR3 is TGCAGTGCTATACCGGGACTAGCTCAAGAGACCCAGTACTTC. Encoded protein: CSAIPGLAQETQYF.

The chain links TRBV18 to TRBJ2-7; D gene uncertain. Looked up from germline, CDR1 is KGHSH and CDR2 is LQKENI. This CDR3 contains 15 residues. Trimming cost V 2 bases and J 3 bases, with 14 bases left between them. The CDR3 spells CASSPSRAELYEQYF. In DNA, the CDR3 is TGTGCCAGCTCACCATCACGGGCGGAGCTCTACGAGCAGTACTTC.

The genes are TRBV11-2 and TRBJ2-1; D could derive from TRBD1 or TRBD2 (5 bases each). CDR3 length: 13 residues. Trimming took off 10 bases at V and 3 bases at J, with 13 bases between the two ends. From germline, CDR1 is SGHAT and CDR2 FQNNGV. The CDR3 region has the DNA TGTGCCACCCCGGGACCGTACTACAATGAGCAGTTCTTC. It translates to CATPGPYYNEQFF.

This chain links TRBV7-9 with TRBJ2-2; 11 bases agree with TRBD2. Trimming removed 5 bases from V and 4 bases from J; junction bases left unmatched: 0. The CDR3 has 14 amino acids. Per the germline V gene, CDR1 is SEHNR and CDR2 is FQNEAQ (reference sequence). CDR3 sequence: CASSTSGGTGELFF. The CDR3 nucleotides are TGTGCCAGCAGCACTAGCGGGGGCACCGGGGAGCTGTTTTTT.

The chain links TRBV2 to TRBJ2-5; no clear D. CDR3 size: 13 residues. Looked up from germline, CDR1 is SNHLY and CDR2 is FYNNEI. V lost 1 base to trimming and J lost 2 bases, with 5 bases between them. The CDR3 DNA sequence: TGTGCCAGCAGTGAAGACGAACAAGAGACCCAGTACTTC. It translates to CASSEDEQETQYF.

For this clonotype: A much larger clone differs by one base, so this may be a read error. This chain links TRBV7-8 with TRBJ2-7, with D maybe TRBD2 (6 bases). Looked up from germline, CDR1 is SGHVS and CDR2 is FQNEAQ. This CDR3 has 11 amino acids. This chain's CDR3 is CASGGSYEKYF. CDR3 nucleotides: TGTGCCAGCGGAGGGTCTTACGAGAAGTACTTC.

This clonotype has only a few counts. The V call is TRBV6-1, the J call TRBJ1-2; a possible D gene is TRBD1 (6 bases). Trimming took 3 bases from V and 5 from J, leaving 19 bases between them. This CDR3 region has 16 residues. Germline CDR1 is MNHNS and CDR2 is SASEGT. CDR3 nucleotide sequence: TGTGCCAGCAGTGAGCGACAGGTCGCCATACTATATGGCTACACCTTC. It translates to CASSERQVAILYGYTF.

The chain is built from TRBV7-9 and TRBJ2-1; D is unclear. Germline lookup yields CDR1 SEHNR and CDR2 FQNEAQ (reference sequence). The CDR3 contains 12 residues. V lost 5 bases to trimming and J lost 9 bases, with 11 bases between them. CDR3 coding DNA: TGTGCCAGCAGCCCCAGTTTATCTGAGCAGTTCTTC. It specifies CASSPSLSEQFF.

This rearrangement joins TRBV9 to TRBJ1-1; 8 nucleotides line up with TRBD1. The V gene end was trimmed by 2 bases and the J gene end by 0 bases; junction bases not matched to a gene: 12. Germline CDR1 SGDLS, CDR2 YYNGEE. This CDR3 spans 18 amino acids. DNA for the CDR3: TGTGCCAGCAGCGTCAGACCCGGACAGGGAAGGATGAACACTGAAGCTTTCTTT. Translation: CASSVRPGQGRMNTEAFF. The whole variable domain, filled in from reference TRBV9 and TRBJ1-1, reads DSGVTQTPKHLITATGQRVTLRCSPRSGDLSVYWYQQSLDQGLQFLIQYYNGEERAKGNILERFSAQQFPDLHSELNLSSLELGDSALYFCASSVRPGQGRMNTEAFFGQGTRLTVV.

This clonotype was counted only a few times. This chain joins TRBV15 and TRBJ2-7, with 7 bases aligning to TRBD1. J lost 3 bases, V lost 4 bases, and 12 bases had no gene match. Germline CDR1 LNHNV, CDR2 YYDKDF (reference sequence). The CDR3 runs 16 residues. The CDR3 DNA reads TGTGCCACCAGCAAAGTTTCTCCGGGACAGATCTACGAGCAGTACTTC. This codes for CATSKVSPGQIYEQYF.

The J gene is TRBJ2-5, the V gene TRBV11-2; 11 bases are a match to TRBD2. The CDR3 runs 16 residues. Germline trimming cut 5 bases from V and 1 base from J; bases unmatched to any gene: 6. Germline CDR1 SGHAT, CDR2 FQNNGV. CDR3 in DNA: TGTGCCAGCAGCGACCCTAGCGGGGGGCCCCAAGAGACCCAGTACTTC. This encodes CASSDPSGGPQETQYF.

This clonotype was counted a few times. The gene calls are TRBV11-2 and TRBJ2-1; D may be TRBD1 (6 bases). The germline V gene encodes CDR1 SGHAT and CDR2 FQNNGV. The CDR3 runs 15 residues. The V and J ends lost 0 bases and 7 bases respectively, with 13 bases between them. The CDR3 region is CASSLDLQGRNEQFF. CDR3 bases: TGTGCCAGCAGCTTAGATCTACAGGGAAGGAATGAGCAGTTCTTC.

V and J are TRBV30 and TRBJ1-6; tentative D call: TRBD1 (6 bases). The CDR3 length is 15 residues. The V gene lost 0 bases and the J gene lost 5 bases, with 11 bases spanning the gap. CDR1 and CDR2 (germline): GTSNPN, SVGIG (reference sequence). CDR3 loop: CAWSVQGGNNSPLHF. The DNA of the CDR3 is TGTGCCTGGAGTGTACAGGGTGGCAATAATTCACCCCTCCACTTT.

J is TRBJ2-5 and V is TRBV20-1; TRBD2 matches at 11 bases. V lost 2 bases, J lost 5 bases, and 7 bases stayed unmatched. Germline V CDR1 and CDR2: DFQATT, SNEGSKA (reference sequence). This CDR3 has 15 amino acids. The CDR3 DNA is TGCAGTGCTAGACCGGCACTAGCGGGAGTGGAGACCCAGTACTTC. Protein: CSARPALAGVETQYF.

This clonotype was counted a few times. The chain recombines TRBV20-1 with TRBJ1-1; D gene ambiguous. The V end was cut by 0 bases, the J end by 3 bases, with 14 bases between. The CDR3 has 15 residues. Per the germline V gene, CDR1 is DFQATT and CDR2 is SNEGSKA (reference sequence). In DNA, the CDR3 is TGCAGTGCTAGAGATCCTAGGACGGTGTACACTGAAGCTTTCTTT. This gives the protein CSARDPRTVYTEAFF.

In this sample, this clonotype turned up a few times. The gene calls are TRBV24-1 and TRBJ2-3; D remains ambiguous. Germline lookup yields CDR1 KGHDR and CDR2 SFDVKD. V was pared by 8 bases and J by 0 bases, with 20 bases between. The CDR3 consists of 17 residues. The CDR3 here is CATTDPSSESSTDTQYF. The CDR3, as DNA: TGTGCCACCACAGACCCGTCGTCAGAATCTAGCACAGATACGCAGTATTTT.

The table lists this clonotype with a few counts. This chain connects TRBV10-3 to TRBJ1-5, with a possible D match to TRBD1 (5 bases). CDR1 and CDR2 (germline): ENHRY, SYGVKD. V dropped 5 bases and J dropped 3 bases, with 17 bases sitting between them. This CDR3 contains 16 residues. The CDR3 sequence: CAISPHGDGYNQPQHF. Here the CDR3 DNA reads TGTGCCATCAGTCCTCACGGGGACGGTTACAATCAGCCCCAGCATTTT.

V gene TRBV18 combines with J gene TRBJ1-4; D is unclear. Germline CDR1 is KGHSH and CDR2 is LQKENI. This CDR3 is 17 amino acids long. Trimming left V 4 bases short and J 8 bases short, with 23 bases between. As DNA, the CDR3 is TGTGCCAGCTCACTATTAGGGCACACGACCGGTGCAGAAAAACTGTTTTTT. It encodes CASSLLGHTTGAEKLFF.

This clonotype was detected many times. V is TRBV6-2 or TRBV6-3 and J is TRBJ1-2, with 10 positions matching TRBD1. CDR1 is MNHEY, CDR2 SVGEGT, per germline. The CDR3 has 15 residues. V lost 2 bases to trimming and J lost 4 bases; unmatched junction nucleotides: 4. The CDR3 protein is CASSYGTGAGYGYTF. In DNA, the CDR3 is TGTGCCAGCAGTTACGGGACAGGGGCCGGCTATGGCTACACCTTC.

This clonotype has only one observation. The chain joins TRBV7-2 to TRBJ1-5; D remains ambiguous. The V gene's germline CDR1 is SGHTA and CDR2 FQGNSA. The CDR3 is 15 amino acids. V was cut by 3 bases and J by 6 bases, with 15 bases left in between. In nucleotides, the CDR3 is TGTGCCAGCAGCTTTAAGGCCGGGCCGGGTCAGCCCCAGCATTTT. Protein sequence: CASSFKAGPGQPQHF.

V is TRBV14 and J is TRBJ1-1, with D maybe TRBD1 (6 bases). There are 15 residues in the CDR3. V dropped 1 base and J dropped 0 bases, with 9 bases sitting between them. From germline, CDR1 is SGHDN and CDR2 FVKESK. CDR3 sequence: CASSQGQVMNTEAFF. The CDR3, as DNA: TGTGCCAGCAGCCAAGGACAGGTCATGAACACTGAAGCTTTCTTT. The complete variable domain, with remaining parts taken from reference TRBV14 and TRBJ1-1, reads EAGVTQFPSHSVIEKGQTVTLRCDPISGHDNLYWYRRVMGKEIKFLLHFVKESKQDESGMPNNRFLAERTGGTYSTLKVQPAELEDSGVYFCASSQGQVMNTEAFFGQGTRLTVV.